These 3 T cell receptor beta chains share one sample of origin, sequenced in a study of T cell responses to AZD1222 COVID-19 vaccine. Sequencing was performed with immunoSEQ multiplex PCR; in TCRdb, only in-frame clones are kept and a portion is missing. The table shows about 220,000 clones, with approximately 94% occurring only once. This specimen consisted of peripheral blood, obtained on day 0 of MenACWY control vaccination. These receptors were collected from an adult in good health.

The chain uses TRBV6-1 and TRBJ2-1; TRBD1 is a possible D gene (5 bases). The CDR3 spans 12 residues. Trimming pared 1 base from V and 11 bases from J, leaving 9 bases between. Per the germline V gene, CDR1 is MNHNS and CDR2 is SASEGT. This chain's CDR3 is CASSEGRQKQFF. The CDR3 nucleotides are TGTGCCAGCAGTGAAGGGCGACAGAAGCAGTTCTTC.

The chain uses TRBV4-1 and TRBJ2-1; no firm D call. Per the germline V gene, CDR1 is MGHRA and CDR2 is YSYEKL. The V end was cut by 0 bases, the J end by 1 base, with 10 bases between. The CDR3 is made up of 16 amino acids. CDR3 region: CASSQDGARSYNEQFF. CDR3 sequence (DNA): TGCGCCAGCAGCCAAGACGGCGCCCGGTCCTACAATGAGCAGTTCTTC.

The gene calls are TRBV19 and TRBJ1-1; no reliable D call. CDR1 and CDR2 (germline): LNHDA, SQIVND (reference sequence). CDR3 size: 12 residues. V was cut by 3 bases and J by 0 bases, with 2 bases left in between. Here the CDR3 DNA reads TGTGCCAGTAGTATGGTGAACACTGAAGCTTTCTTT. This gives the protein CASSMVNTEAFF.